The next 9 T cell receptor beta chains were all read from a single sample in a study of beta chain features in type 1 diabetes. Expressed TCRB transcripts got sequenced, as all isolated RNA was reverse transcribed. Using immunoSEQ multiplex PCR, the repertoire was profiled, and TCRdb retains in-frame clones only, with some absent. The table includes about 390,000 clones, 9.5% to 10% detected once. Study results and caveats: In all four CD4+ subsets, TCRB CDR3 length was significantly, moderately reduced in type 1 diabetes.

The antigens of these receptors remain unknown. The material sequenced was central memory CD4+ T cells from blood. The receptors come from a man aged 25 to 45 with type 1 diabetes.

The chain has TRBV6-1 and TRBJ2-7; 7 bases are shared with TRBD1. Trimming removed 6 bases from V and 0 bases from J; junction bases left unmatched: 8. Germline V CDR1 and CDR2: MNHNS, SASEGT. CDR3 length equals 15 residues. Here the CDR3 reads CASRLGTDYSYEQYF. In DNA form, the CDR3 reads TGTGCCAGCAGGCTTGGGACAGATTACTCCTACGAGCAGTACTTC.

CDR3 loop: CASSSRPVPDTQYF. The CDR3 nucleotides read TGTGCCAGCAGCTCCCGTCCGGTTCCAGATACGCAGTATTTT. This sequence joins TRBV7-2 and TRBJ2-3, with D unclear. Deletions cut 4 bases from V and 4 bases from J, with 12 bases between. This CDR3 region has 14 residues. Germline CDR1 SGHTA, CDR2 FQGNSA.

The chain combines TRBV6-5 with TRBJ2-2; D assignment may be TRBD1 or TRBD2 (7 bases each). V dropped 5 bases and J dropped 13 bases, with 20 bases sitting between them. Germline lookup yields CDR1 MNHEY and CDR2 SVGAGI. The CDR3 extends over 14 amino acids. The chain's CDR3 is CASSAGRGGGGLFF. DNA for the CDR3: TGTGCCAGCAGTGCCGGCCGGGGAGGGGGCGGGCTGTTTTTT.

This clone was seen more than once but under ten times. In DNA, the CDR3 is TGCAGCGTTGGACGACTGGGGCAGACCAATGAGCAGTTCTTC. This encodes CSVGRLGQTNEQFF. The V gene is TRBV29-1, the J gene TRBJ2-1; a possible D gene is TRBD1 (5 bases). Between the trimmed V and J ends, which lost 4 bases and 6 bases, there was a span of 16 bases. The CDR3 sequence is 14 residues long. Germline V CDR1 and CDR2: SQVTM, ANQGSEA.

The DNA of the CDR3 is TGTGCCTTGTCCCAGGGGGGCTACGAGCAGTACTTC. This codes for CALSQGGYEQYF. This chain joins TRBV30 and TRBJ2-7; D is possibly TRBD1 (7 bases). The V gene lost 7 bases and the J gene lost 3 bases, with 13 bases spanning the gap. This CDR3 is 12 amino acids long. Germline assignment: CDR1 GTSNPN and CDR2 SVGIG (reference sequence).

This clone appeared many times. The chain uses TRBV7-9 and TRBJ1-2, with 8 positions matching TRBD1. This CDR3 is built from 12 residues. Germline values: CDR1 SEHNR, CDR2 FQNEAQ (reference sequence). V lost 3 bases, J lost 7 bases, and 1 base stayed unmatched. The CDR3 spells CASSFQGAGYTF. The CDR3 DNA reads as TGTGCCAGCAGCTTCCAGGGGGCTGGCTACACCTTC.

This clone was recorded a few times. The V call is TRBV19, the J call TRBJ2-1, with 8 bases fitting TRBD1. V lost 6 bases to trimming and J lost 2 bases; unmatched junction nucleotides: 3. The CDR3 has 14 amino acids. In germline, CDR1 is LNHDA, CDR2 SQIVND (reference sequence). DNA of the CDR3: TGTGCCAGTAGAGGACAGGGACCCTACAATGAGCAGTTCTTC. It yields the protein CASRGQGPYNEQFF.

The chain is built from TRBV14 and TRBJ2-5; TRBD2 aligns across 10 bases. The J call is doubtful: the DNA matches TRBJ2-7 better. The CDR3 has 15 residues. Germline lookup yields CDR1 SGHDN and CDR2 FVKESK. The CDR3, as DNA: TGTGCCAGCAGCCTACCACTAGCGGGGTCCTACGAGCAGTACTTC. Residues: CASSLPLAGSYEQYF.

This clone was seen at least ten times. The same CDR3 also results from other DNA sequences found in this sample. This rearrangement joins TRBV18 to TRBJ1-5, with D tentatively TRBD1 (5 bases). In germline, CDR1 is KGHSH, CDR2 LQKENI. The CDR3 consists of 14 residues. Trimming took off 6 bases at V and 1 base at J, with 10 bases between the two ends. As DNA, the CDR3 is TGTGCCAGCTCTCCCCAGGGAAGCAATCAGCCCCAGCATTTT. It encodes CASSPQGSNQPQHF.